The 32 T cell receptor beta chains listed next were all sequenced from one sample in a study of early T cells in non-severe SARS-CoV-2 infection. One entry per CDR3 protein, called by TCRdb with MiXCR from the 5' RACE reads. Of 50,000 or so distinct CDR3 sequences listed, 14% to 15% are singletons. Sample: whole blood, taken at baseline. The receptor source for this set is an adult who was a healthcare worker with PCR-confirmed SARS-CoV-2 infection or an uninfected control (not recorded which).

The V and J genes are TRBV20-1 and TRBJ1-6; D is possibly TRBD1 (6 bases). The CDR3 runs to 15 residues. The germline V gene encodes CDR1 DFQATT and CDR2 SNEGSKA (reference sequence). V dropped 0 bases and J dropped 3 bases, with 9 bases sitting between them. CDR3 bases: TGCAGTGCTAGAGATCAAGGGGGCTATAATTCACCCCTCCACTTT. Translation gives CSARDQGGYNSPLHF.

The chain carries TRBV28 and TRBJ2-3, with D perhaps matching TRBD2 (5 bases). CDR3 length: 14 amino acids. V was pared by 2 bases and J by 4 bases, with 10 bases between. The germline V gene has CDR1 MDHEN and CDR2 SYDVKM. CDR3 amino acids: CASSLRRGSDTQYF. Here the CDR3 DNA reads TGTGCCAGCAGTTTAAGACGGGGTTCAGATACGCAGTATTTT. Full variable domain (rest looked up from reference TRBV28 and TRBJ2-3): DVKVTQSSRYLVKRTGEKVFLECVQDMDHENMFWYRQDPGLGLRLIYFSYDVKMKEKGDIPEGYSVSREKKERFSLILESASTNQTSMYLCASSLRRGSDTQYFGPGTRLTVL.

This clonotype was recorded at least ten times. This chain links TRBV12-5 with TRBJ2-3; no clear D gene. The germline CDR1 and CDR2 sequences are LGHNT and FRNRAP. This CDR3 is 13 amino acids long. V was cut by 7 bases and J by 4 bases, with 12 bases left in between. The CDR3 DNA reads as TGTGCTAGTGCCTCGTCAGGCGCAGATACGCAGTATTTT. Translating it yields CASASSGADTQYF.

This clonotype was detected only a few times. The gene calls are TRBV29-1 and TRBJ2-5; 10 bases are shared with TRBD2. The CDR3 runs 12 residues. V was pared by 7 bases and J by 7 bases, with 6 bases of the junction left unmatched. Germline values: CDR1 SQVTM, CDR2 ANQGSEA. As DNA, the CDR3 is TGCAGCGGAGGGACTAGCGTAGGGACCCAGTACTTC. Translated, it gives CSGGTSVGTQYF.

This clonotype showed up just a few times. The chain carries TRBV5-1 and TRBJ2-7; 9 nucleotides align to TRBD1. Germline-derived CDR1 and CDR2 are SGHRS and YFSETQ. Unmatched junction bases numbered 6, after V lost 0 bases and J lost 5 bases. The CDR3 spans 15 residues. The DNA for the CDR3 is TGCGCCAGCAGCTTGGCCCCGGGACAGGGCGACGAGCAGTACTTC. Amino acid sequence: CASSLAPGQGDEQYF. Complete variable domain (other parts from reference TRBV5-1 and TRBJ2-7): KAGVTQTPRYLIKTRGQQVTLSCSPISGHRSVSWYQQTPGQGLQFLFEYFSETQRNKGNFPGRFSGRQFSNSRSEMNVSTLELGDSALYLCASSLAPGQGDEQYFGPGTRLTVT.

This clonotype was observed a few times. The J gene is TRBJ2-5, the V gene TRBV11-2, with 8 nucleotides matching TRBD1. The length of the CDR3 is 15 residues. J gave up 1 base and V 5 bases, and 6 bases lay outside the gene matches. Germline V lookup: CDR1 SGHAT, CDR2 FQNNGV. The chain's CDR3 is CASSKDRAPQETQYF. The CDR3 DNA reads as TGTGCCAGCAGCAAGGACAGGGCACCCCAAGAGACCCAGTACTTC. Full variable domain (missing parts from reference TRBV11-2 and TRBJ2-5): EAGVAQSPRYKIIEKRQSVAFWCNPISGHATLYWYQQILGQGPKLLIQFQNNGVVDDSQLPKDRFSAERLKGVDSTLKIQPAKLEDSAVYLCASSKDRAPQETQYFGPGTRLLVL.

This clonotype appeared a few times. The chain recombines TRBV12-3 or TRBV12-4 with TRBJ2-2; tentatively, D is TRBD1 or TRBD2 (5 bases each). The CDR3 is made up of 14 amino acids. The germline V and J ends were trimmed by 3 bases and 7 bases, with 12 bases remaining between them. CDR3 region: CASSLVRDGGELFF. CDR3 coding DNA: TGTGCCAGCAGTTTGGTCAGGGACGGCGGGGAGCTGTTTTTT.

This clonotype was observed many times. This chain joins TRBV11-2 and TRBJ2-4, with D possibly TRBD2 on 6 matching bases. The V and J ends lost 1 base and 0 bases respectively, with 19 bases between them. Germline CDR1 SGHAT, CDR2 FQNNGV. This CDR3 has 19 residues. The CDR3: CASSLVTGGKTLAKNIQYF. The CDR3 region has the DNA TGTGCCAGCAGCTTAGTTACCGGCGGGAAGACCCTAGCCAAAAACATTCAGTACTTC. Supplemented by reference TRBV11-2 and TRBJ2-4, the full variable domain reads EAGVAQSPRYKIIEKRQSVAFWCNPISGHATLYWYQQILGQGPKLLIQFQNNGVVDDSQLPKDRFSAERLKGVDSTLKIQPAKLEDSAVYLCASSLVTGGKTLAKNIQYFGAGTRLSVL.

This clonotype was seen only a few times. J is TRBJ2-5 and V is TRBV18, with D possibly being TRBD2 (6 bases). The CDR3 sequence is 16 residues long. The germline V gene encodes CDR1 KGHSH and CDR2 LQKENI. V was trimmed by 2 bases and J by 5 bases, leaving 18 bases between them. CDR3 protein: CASSPGAGSGLETQYF. Written as DNA, the CDR3 is TGTGCCAGCTCACCAGGTGCGGGGTCGGGTCTGGAGACCCAGTACTTC.

This clonotype was observed a handful of times. This rearrangement joins TRBV6-1 to TRBJ1-2; 9 nucleotides align to TRBD1. Trimming cost V 5 bases and J 5 bases; bases outside gene matches: 9. The CDR3 contains 15 residues. In germline, CDR1 is MNHNS, CDR2 SASEGT. The CDR3 DNA follows: TGTGCCAGCAGTTCCCGTCCCGGGACAGGGTATGGCTACACCTTC. Translated: CASSSRPGTGYGYTF.

The chain employs TRBV5-5 and TRBJ1-1, with no clear D. Trimming pared 1 base from V and 4 bases from J, leaving 8 bases between. CDR3 size: 13 residues. CDR1 and CDR2 from the germline V gene are SGHKS and YYEKEE (reference sequence). As DNA, the CDR3 is TGTGCCAGCAGCTTGAGGGCATCCACTGAAGCTTTCTTT. Protein product: CASSLRASTEAFF. Based on the CDR3 plus reference TRBV5-5 and TRBJ1-1, the full variable domain is DAGVTQSPTHLIKTRGQQVTLRCSPISGHKSVSWYQQVLGQGPQFIFQYYEKEERGRGNFPDRFSARQFPNYSSELNVNALLLGDSALYLCASSLRASTEAFFGQGTRLTVV.

The chain has TRBV27 and TRBJ2-2; D is uncertain. Between the trimmed V and J ends, which lost 4 bases and 4 bases, there was a span of 13 bases. Per the germline V gene, CDR1 is MNHEY and CDR2 is SMNVEV (reference sequence). The CDR3 has 15 amino acids. In nucleotides, the CDR3 is TGTGCCAGCAGTTCCGGGCTCACATCCACCGGGGAGCTGTTTTTT. It specifies CASSSGLTSTGELFF.

The chain is built from TRBV6-5 and TRBJ2-5, with D unresolved. This CDR3 spans 12 amino acids. The V end lost 7 bases, the J end lost 5 bases, and 11 bases lay between the germline ends. The germline V gene has CDR1 MNHEY and CDR2 SVGAGI. The CDR3 DNA follows: TGTGCCAGCACTGACCGTGGGGAGACCCAGTACTTC. Translating it yields CASTDRGETQYF.

This clonotype has a handful of counts. V is TRBV5-1 and J is TRBJ2-1; TRBD2 matches at 7 bases. After removal of 0 bases from V and 6 bases from J, the junction contained 3 bases not matched to a gene. The CDR3 has 14 residues. Germline CDR1 SGHRS, CDR2 YFSETQ. Here the CDR3 reads CASSLGTRSNEQFF. The DNA for the CDR3 is TGCGCCAGCAGCTTGGGGACTAGGAGCAATGAGCAGTTCTTC. Drawing the rest from reference TRBV5-1 and TRBJ2-1, the complete variable domain is KAGVTQTPRYLIKTRGQQVTLSCSPISGHRSVSWYQQTPGQGLQFLFEYFSETQRNKGNFPGRFSGRQFSNSRSEMNVSTLELGDSALYLCASSLGTRSNEQFFGPGTRLTVL.

This clonotype was seen many times. The J gene is TRBJ1-4, the V gene TRBV24-1; 9 positions match TRBD1. The CDR3 contains 15 residues. CDR1 and CDR2 (germline): KGHDR, SFDVKD. After removal of 5 bases from V and 8 bases from J, the junction contained 8 bases not matched to a gene. The CDR3 bases are TGTGCCACCAGTGGGCTGGGGACAGGGAAGGAAAAACTGTTTTTT. This codes for CATSGLGTGKEKLFF.

Judged by abundance, this clonotype is medium-sized (0.01 to 0.1%). The V gene is TRBV10-2, the J gene TRBJ2-1, with 8 bases identical to TRBD1. This CDR3 is built from 14 residues. V shed 7 bases, J shed 6 bases, and the junction held 8 bases outside the gene matches. CDR1 WSHSY and CDR2 SAAADI come from the germline V gene. CDR3 region: CASNSDRGGNEQFF. In DNA form, the CDR3 reads TGCGCCAGCAATTCCGACAGGGGAGGCAATGAGCAGTTCTTC.

V gene TRBV20-1 combines with J gene TRBJ1-4, with 8 bases that match TRBD1. V gave up 0 bases and J gave up 7 bases; unmatched junction bases: 7. The CDR3 sequence is 15 residues long. CDR1 and CDR2 from the germline V gene are DFQATT and SNEGSKA (reference sequence). Here the CDR3 reads CSARDPQGAGEKLFF. The CDR3 DNA sequence: TGCAGTGCTAGAGATCCCCAGGGGGCAGGTGAAAAACTGTTTTTT.

This clonotype was seen a few times. The chain links TRBV20-1 to TRBJ1-1, with D maybe TRBD1 (6 bases). The CDR3 totals 14 residues. V was clipped by 0 bases and J by 5 bases, with 13 bases between them. Looked up from germline, CDR1 is DFQATT and CDR2 is SNEGSKA (reference sequence). The chain's CDR3 is CSARELTGRTEAFF. CDR3 in DNA: TGCAGTGCTAGAGAGCTGACAGGAAGGACTGAAGCTTTCTTT.

V usage is TRBV12-3 or TRBV12-4 and J usage is TRBJ2-7; D unclear. This CDR3 is 14 amino acids long. Between the trimmed V and J ends, which lost 4 bases and 1 base, there was a span of 11 bases. The CDR3 bases are TGTGCCAGCAGTTGGGCAGAACCATCCTACGAGCAGTACTTC. It specifies CASSWAEPSYEQYF.

This clonotype showed up just a few times. The chain links TRBV5-1 to TRBJ2-5, with TRBD2 matching over 7 bases. The length of the CDR3 is 15 residues. The V gene end was trimmed by 4 bases and the J gene end by 3 bases; junction bases not matched to a gene: 9. Per germline, CDR1 SGHRS and CDR2 YFSETQ. The CDR3 sequence: CASSRQAGPEETQYF. CDR3 nucleotide sequence: TGCGCCAGCAGCCGACAAGCGGGACCGGAAGAGACCCAGTACTTC.

The chain joins TRBV4-2 to TRBJ2-2; 14 nucleotides agree with TRBD2. CDR1 is LGHNA and CDR2 is YNFKEQ in the germline V gene. Trimming removed 4 bases from V and 8 bases from J; junction bases left unmatched: 12. This CDR3 is 18 amino acids long. The CDR3 sequence: CASSPQRLAGGPMGELFF. As DNA, the CDR3 is TGTGCCAGCAGCCCGCAACGACTAGCGGGAGGGCCTATGGGGGAGCTGTTTTTT.

This clonotype was detected ten times or more. This chain's CDR3 is CASSYRDRSTDTQYF. The CDR3 DNA reads TGTGCCAGCAGTTACCGAGACAGAAGCACAGATACGCAGTATTTT. The rearrangement joins TRBV6-2 or TRBV6-3 to TRBJ2-3, with D perhaps matching TRBD1 (5 bases). CDR1 and CDR2 (germline): MNHEY, SVGEGT. This CDR3 has 15 residues. V lost 2 bases, J lost 0 bases, and 9 bases lay in between.

This clonotype came up a few times. CDR3 bases: TGTGCCAGCAGTCCGGGACAGGTGTCCTACGAGCAGTACTTC. Protein product: CASSPGQVSYEQYF. The chain is built from TRBV12-3 or TRBV12-4 and TRBJ2-7; 8 bases fit TRBD1. The length of the CDR3 is 14 residues. V lost 5 bases to trimming and J lost 1 base; unmatched junction nucleotides: 4.

This clonotype has more than one count but fewer than ten. The rearrangement links TRBV7-9 to TRBJ2-2, with D possibly being TRBD2 (6 bases). V was trimmed by 5 bases and J by 0 bases, leaving 13 bases between them. CDR3 size: 16 residues. Germline V gene sequence: CDR1 SEHNR, CDR2 FQNEAQ (reference sequence). CDR3 protein: CASSPTGGSNTGELFF. The CDR3 DNA follows: TGTGCCAGCAGCCCCACCGGAGGGTCGAACACCGGGGAGCTGTTTTTT.

This clonotype has just a few counts. DNA for the CDR3: TGTGCCAGCATTAGGGCCATCGGGACTGAAGCTTTCTTT. It encodes CASIRAIGTEAFF. The gene calls are TRBV28 and TRBJ1-1; no clear D gene. V was pared by 7 bases and J by 5 bases, with 14 bases between. This CDR3 is built from 13 residues. CDR1 and CDR2 (germline): MDHEN, SYDVKM.

This chain uses TRBV5-1 with TRBJ1-1; 8 nucleotides match TRBD1. V dropped 4 bases and J dropped 5; count of bases not matched to a gene: 7. The CDR3 sequence is 14 residues long. CDR1 is SGHRS, CDR2 YFSETQ, per germline. The DNA of the CDR3 is TGCGCCAGCAGCATCCAGGGGGCGGCAACTGAAGCTTTCTTT. It encodes CASSIQGAATEAFF. The full variable domain, in which reference TRBV5-1 and TRBJ1-1 provide the parts outside the CDR3, is KAGVTQTPRYLIKTRGQQVTLSCSPISGHRSVSWYQQTPGQGLQFLFEYFSETQRNKGNFPGRFSGRQFSNSRSEMNVSTLELGDSALYLCASSIQGAATEAFFGQGTRLTVV.

This clonotype has more than one count but fewer than ten. The rearrangement uses TRBV20-1 and TRBJ2-4, with 9 bases fitting TRBD1. The CDR3 covers 15 residues. V lost 5 bases and J lost 3; bases outside the gene matches: 8. Germline CDR1 DFQATT, CDR2 SNEGSKA (reference sequence). CDR3 nucleotide sequence: TGCAGTGCTGTTCCAACAGGGGGCGACAAAAACATTCAGTACTTC. Protein sequence: CSAVPTGGDKNIQYF.

This clonotype was observed a handful of times. The chain employs TRBV28 and TRBJ2-7, with 7 bases lining up with TRBD2. Germline-derived CDR1 and CDR2 are MDHEN and SYDVKM. The CDR3 contains 14 residues. V lost 4 bases to trimming and J lost 7 bases; unmatched junction nucleotides: 10. The DNA for the CDR3 is TGTGCCAGCAGTTCAGGGACTACTTCGAGGGAGCAGTACTTC. As protein: CASSSGTTSREQYF. Combining the CDR3 with reference TRBV28 and TRBJ2-7 gives the whole variable domain DVKVTQSSRYLVKRTGEKVFLECVQDMDHENMFWYRQDPGLGLRLIYFSYDVKMKEKGDIPEGYSVSREKKERFSLILESASTNQTSMYLCASSSGTTSREQYFGPGTRLTVT.

V is TRBV10-2 and J is TRBJ2-3; 9 nucleotides agree with TRBD1. The junction had 7 bases not matched to a gene; V was cut back by 5 bases and J by 7 bases. The CDR3 totals 14 residues. Germline CDR1 reads WSHSY; CDR2 reads SAAADI. Here the CDR3 DNA reads TGCGCCAGCAGTTCGGGACAGGGCCGGAATACGCAGTATTTT. It encodes CASSSGQGRNTQYF.

The genes are TRBV28 and TRBJ2-1; TRBD2 is a possible D gene (5 bases). CDR3 length: 14 amino acids. Trimming took off 6 bases at V and 5 bases at J, with 14 bases between the two ends. Germline V gene sequence: CDR1 MDHEN, CDR2 SYDVKM. The CDR3 is CASRSRGINNEQFF. The CDR3 DNA reads as TGTGCCAGCAGGTCACGAGGGATAAACAATGAGCAGTTCTTC.

This clonotype has just a few counts. This chain joins TRBV20-1 and TRBJ2-5; 14 bases are shared with TRBD2. Germline V CDR1 and CDR2: DFQATT, SNEGSKA (reference sequence). The V segment lost 4 bases and the J segment 5 bases; nucleotides outside the gene matches: 12. CDR3 length: 17 residues. CDR3 nucleotide sequence: TGCAGTGCTACCGGACTAGCGGGGGGCTTGGGTTACGAGACCCAGTACTTC. Translated: CSATGLAGGLGYETQYF.

The CDR3 DNA follows: TGTGCCAGCAGTTCTCAGGGAAGTGGCTACACCTTC. This encodes CASSSQGSGYTF. The chain has TRBV6-5 and TRBJ1-2; D perhaps matches TRBD1 (5 bases). V was clipped by 4 bases and J by 7 bases, with 10 bases between them. The germline V gene has CDR1 MNHEY and CDR2 SVGAGI. The CDR3 loop spans 12 amino acids.